These 15 T cell receptor beta chains originate from one sample sequenced in a study of blood T cell repertoires in COVID-19. Profiling relied on immunoSEQ multiplex PCR, and the TCRdb table lists in-frame clones only, not all of them. The table shows 200,000 to 250,000 clones, with roughly 88% occurring only once. Material: PBMCs or T cells enriched from blood (not recorded which). The receptors derive from a woman in her 30s who had been exposed to COVID-19.

The rearrangement uses TRBV5-1 and TRBJ2-5; perhaps TRBD2 as D (7 bases). V was shortened by 4 bases and J by 4 bases, with 20 bases between the two germline ends. Germline-derived CDR1 and CDR2 are SGHRS and YFSETQ. The CDR3 spans 16 residues. The CDR3 here is CASSPEGLRGAETQYF. DNA of the CDR3: TGCGCCAGCAGCCCGGAGGGACTCCGGGGGGCAGAGACCCAGTACTTC.

This chain connects TRBV10-2 to TRBJ2-2; D gene unclear. Germline lookup yields CDR1 WSHSY and CDR2 SAAADI. The CDR3 is 12 residues long. Deletions cut 6 bases from V and 7 bases from J, with 9 bases between. The CDR3 is CASRRIDGELFF. CDR3 DNA sequence: TGCGCCAGCAGGAGAATCGACGGGGAGCTGTTTTTT.

The chain recombines TRBV7-9 with TRBJ2-1; 10 nucleotides align to TRBD2. CDR1 SEHNR and CDR2 FQNEAQ come from the germline V gene (reference sequence). The V segment lost 5 bases and the J segment 8 bases; nucleotides outside the gene matches: 15. This CDR3 contains 17 residues. CDR3 sequence (DNA): TGTGCCAGCAGCCCCCCCCCAGGAAGCGGGGGGGACTATGAGCAGTTCTTC. This codes for CASSPPPGSGGDYEQFF. The variable domain in full, with the rest retrieved from reference TRBV7-9 and TRBJ2-1, is DTGVSQNPRHKITKRGQNVTFRCDPISEHNRLYWYRQTLGQGPEFLTYFQNEAQLEKSRLLSDRFSAERPKGSFSTLEIQRTEQGDSAMYLCASSPPPGSGGDYEQFFGPGTRLTVL.

This chain connects TRBV3-1 (or the pseudogene TRBV3-2) to TRBJ1-1, with no clear D. Trimming took 0 bases from V and 2 from J, leaving 10 bases between them. The CDR3 covers 15 residues. In germline, CDR1 is LGHDT, CDR2 YNNKEL (reference sequence). CDR3 sequence reads: CASSQDRRSNTEAFF. The DNA of the CDR3 is TGTGCCAGCAGCCAAGATCGAAGGAGTAACACTGAAGCTTTCTTT.

The gene calls are TRBV5-1 and TRBJ2-1; 10 bases align to TRBD2. Trimming took 6 bases from V and 9 from J; bases not matched to a gene: 12. The V gene's germline CDR1 is SGHRS and CDR2 YFSETQ. This CDR3 has 15 amino acids. The CDR3 protein is CASTSQLAGKGEQFF. The CDR3 coding sequence is TGCGCCAGCACCTCACAACTAGCGGGAAAAGGTGAGCAGTTCTTC. Combining the CDR3 with reference TRBV5-1 and TRBJ2-1 gives the whole variable domain KAGVTQTPRYLIKTRGQQVTLSCSPISGHRSVSWYQQTPGQGLQFLFEYFSETQRNKGNFPGRFSGRQFSNSRSEMNVSTLELGDSALYLCASTSQLAGKGEQFFGPGTRLTVL.

The rearrangement links TRBV6-5 to TRBJ2-3; no clear D gene. Germline CDR1 MNHEY, CDR2 SVGAGI. V gave up 5 bases and J gave up 0 bases, with 6 bases separating them. The CDR3 runs to 13 residues. CDR3 protein: CASSRGSTDTQYF. CDR3 in DNA: TGTGCCAGCAGTCGCGGTAGCACAGATACGCAGTATTTT.

The chain is built from TRBV5-1 and TRBJ1-1; 7 bases are a match to TRBD1. The germline V gene encodes CDR1 SGHRS and CDR2 YFSETQ. The ends lost 0 bases at V and 0 bases at J; junction bases unmatched: 5. The CDR3 consists of 16 residues. The CDR3 spells CASSLADRLMNTEAFF. As DNA, the CDR3 is TGCGCCAGCAGCTTGGCGGACAGGCTTATGAACACTGAAGCTTTCTTT.

The chain links TRBV28 to TRBJ2-7; perhaps TRBD1 as D (6 bases). Per the germline V gene, CDR1 is MDHEN and CDR2 is SYDVKM. Deletions cut 6 bases from V and 2 bases from J, with 17 bases between. The CDR3 loop spans 15 amino acids. The CDR3 nucleotides are TGTGCCAGCAGAATATCTATGGACAGCGCCTACGAGCAGTACTTC. Its protein is CASRISMDSAYEQYF. The variable domain in full, with the rest retrieved from reference TRBV28 and TRBJ2-7, is DVKVTQSSRYLVKRTGEKVFLECVQDMDHENMFWYRQDPGLGLRLIYFSYDVKMKEKGDIPEGYSVSREKKERFSLILESASTNQTSMYLCASRISMDSAYEQYFGPGTRLTVT.

On this clone itself: Other DNA sequences in the sample encode the same CDR3. V gene TRBV4-1 combines with J gene TRBJ1-1, with D possibly being TRBD1 (5 bases). V lost 1 base and J lost 5, with 8 bases in between. CDR1 and CDR2 (germline): MGHRA, YSYEKL. The CDR3 loop spans 13 amino acids. The CDR3 region has the DNA TGCGCCAGCAGCCAAGTGGGGGGGACTGAAGCTTTCTTT. This codes for CASSQVGGTEAFF.

This chain links TRBV4-1 with TRBJ2-6; 8 bases align to TRBD2. The CDR3 loop spans 19 amino acids. V trimming: 1 base; J trimming: 0 bases; junction bases outside the gene matches: 8. Germline CDR1 and CDR2: MGHRA and YSYEKL. The CDR3 loop is CASSQAATSASSGANVLTF. In DNA form, the CDR3 reads TGCGCCAGCAGCCAAGCGGCGACTAGCGCGAGCTCTGGGGCCAACGTCCTGACTTTC.

The chain has TRBV7-9 and TRBJ2-5, with a tentative D call TRBD2 (7 bases). Germline assignment: CDR1 SEHNR and CDR2 FQNEAQ (reference sequence). This CDR3 contains 17 residues. V lost 0 bases to trimming and J lost 3 bases, with 17 bases between them. The CDR3 DNA reads as TGTGCCAGCAGCTTAGCCCTTGGGGAGGGGGTAAAAGAGACCCAGTACTTC. It yields the protein CASSLALGEGVKETQYF.

The rearrangement uses TRBV30 and TRBJ2-1, with D tentatively TRBD2 (6 bases). This CDR3 spans 14 amino acids. Trimming pared 1 base from V and 4 bases from J, leaving 11 bases between. Germline assignment: CDR1 GTSNPN and CDR2 SVGIG (reference sequence). The CDR3 DNA reads TGTGCCTGGAGTGGATCCGGGACTTACAATGAGCAGTTCTTC. Its translation: CAWSGSGTYNEQFF.

The chain links TRBV10-3 to TRBJ1-3; TRBD1 agrees at 8 bases. Per the germline V gene, CDR1 is ENHRY and CDR2 is SYGVKD. The CDR3 has 13 residues. Trimming removed 8 bases from V and 1 base from J; junction bases left unmatched: 1. This CDR3 is CAIQGASGNTIYF. The CDR3 DNA is TGTGCCATCCAGGGGGCTTCTGGAAACACCATATATTTT.

The chain recombines TRBV30 with TRBJ2-2; tentatively, D is TRBD1 (6 bases). CDR1 and CDR2 from the germline V gene are GTSNPN and SVGIG (reference sequence). The CDR3 is 14 amino acids. V was trimmed by 1 base and J by 5 bases, leaving 11 bases between them. The CDR3 sequence: CAWSALQGTGELFF. The CDR3, as DNA: TGTGCCTGGAGTGCCCTTCAGGGGACCGGGGAGCTGTTTTTT.

The CDR3 loop reads CASRRQHTGELFF. In DNA form, the CDR3 reads TGTGCCAGCAGACGACAGCACACCGGGGAGCTGTTTTTT. The chain couples TRBV12-3 or TRBV12-4 to TRBJ2-2; maybe TRBD1 (5 bases). This CDR3 spans 13 amino acids. V lost 6 bases and J lost 3, with 8 bases in between.